Shown below are 30 T cell receptor beta chains from a single sample sequenced in a study of molecular identifiers for immune sequencing clone quantification. Via MiXCR, TCRdb re-called the PCR reads, giving one row per CDR3 protein. The data show roughly 320,000 distinct CDR3 sequences, 20% to 25% seen once. The material sequenced was naive CD8+ T cells from blood, with Jurkat cell RNA spiked in. Subset here: FACS-sorted CD8+CD4-CCR7+CD45RA+ naive T cells. The receptors were gathered from a human donor in good health. Some libraries in this study had Jurkat cell RNA spiked in.

Of note for this clonotype: Possible read error: a much larger clone is one base away. This chain links TRBV5-6 with TRBJ2-5; TRBD1 is a possible D gene (6 bases). CDR3 length equals 16 residues. Trimming removed 3 bases from V and 0 bases from J, with 15 bases in between. Per the germline V gene, CDR1 is SGHDT and CDR2 is YYEEEE. CDR3 region: CASSWYREFNQETQYF. As DNA, the CDR3 is TGTGCCAGCAGCTGGTACAGGGAATTTAACCAAGAGACCCAGTACTTC.

This clonotype was detected a few times. One base away lies a much larger clone, so this may be a sequencing read error. This sequence joins TRBV28 and TRBJ2-3; tentative D call: TRBD1 (5 bases). Germline V lookup: CDR1 MDHEN, CDR2 SYDVKM. The CDR3 spans 11 residues. CDR3: CASSFRDTRYF. The CDR3, as DNA: TGTGCCAGCAGTTTCAGGGATACGCGGTATTTT.

This clonotype was found many times. The V gene is TRBV29-1, the J gene TRBJ1-3, with 8 bases that match TRBD1. Germline CDR1 and CDR2: SQVTM and ANQGSEA. The length of the CDR3 is 13 residues. V shed 7 bases and J 2 bases; nucleotides not matched to a gene: 4. CDR3 sequence reads: CSAETGAGNTIYF. DNA for the CDR3: TGCAGCGCTGAGACAGGGGCTGGAAACACCATATATTTT.

A note on this clonotype: Relative to the germline gene, one junction end is altered; a read error may explain this. The chain links TRBV20-1 to TRBJ2-3; 8 bases match TRBD2. The germline CDR1 and CDR2 sequences are DFQATT and SNEGSKA (reference sequence). This CDR3 has 15 amino acids. The CDR3 nucleotides read TGCGGTGCTAGAGGGTACGGGGGGGCAACAGATACGCAGTATTTT. The encoded protein is CGARGYGGATDTQYF.

Ten or more counts support this clonotype. The gene calls are TRBV30 and TRBJ2-7, with 11 positions matching TRBD1. Germline CDR1 is GTSNPN and CDR2 is SVGIG (reference sequence). The CDR3 totals 12 residues. Unmatched junction bases numbered 2, after V lost 5 bases and J lost 5 bases. The CDR3 spells CAWGTGGNEQYF. CDR3 sequence (DNA): TGTGCCTGGGGGACAGGGGGTAACGAGCAGTACTTC.

This clonotype was found many times. The rearrangement links TRBV10-3 to TRBJ1-1, with D possibly TRBD1 on 5 matching bases. V was clipped by 3 bases and J by 4 bases, with 12 bases between them. The CDR3 runs to 14 residues. The germline V gene encodes CDR1 ENHRY and CDR2 SYGVKD. CDR3 in amino acids: CAISDPLGGTEAFF. CDR3 bases: TGTGCCATCAGTGATCCCCTGGGGGGCACTGAAGCTTTCTTT.

V and J are TRBV20-1 and TRBJ2-5; TRBD1 aligns across 10 bases. In germline, CDR1 is DFQATT, CDR2 SNEGSKA (reference sequence). The CDR3 contains 17 residues. J was trimmed by 5 bases and V by 1 base; bases with no gene match: 13. CDR3 sequence: CSARAAPDRGGWETQYF. The CDR3 region has the DNA TGCAGTGCTAGAGCTGCCCCGGACAGGGGGGGGTGGGAGACCCAGTACTTC.

This clonotype was seen at least ten times. CDR3 sequence reads: CASSFPVGGATDTQYF. DNA of the CDR3: TGTGCCAGCAGCTTCCCTGTAGGGGGGGCAACAGATACGCAGTATTTT. This rearrangement joins TRBV11-2 to TRBJ2-3; TRBD2 might be the D (7 bases). V was cut by 3 bases and J by 3 bases, with 16 bases left in between. This CDR3 spans 16 amino acids. Germline-derived CDR1 and CDR2 are SGHAT and FQNNGV.

This clonotype was counted many times. V and J are TRBV20-1 and TRBJ1-2, with D unclear. CDR1 and CDR2 from the germline V gene are DFQATT and SNEGSKA (reference sequence). The CDR3 sequence is 12 residues long. V lost 8 bases and J 3 bases, leaving 13 bases between the germline ends. The CDR3 region is CSTQSIYYGYTF. The CDR3 nucleotides read TGCAGTACCCAATCCATATACTATGGCTACACCTTC.

This clonotype was found many times. This chain connects TRBV12-3 or TRBV12-4 to TRBJ1-6; D not resolved. The CDR3 extends over 18 amino acids. V was cut by 6 bases and J by 0 bases, with 18 bases left in between. Here the CDR3 reads CASSPSSSWGSYNSPLHF. In DNA, the CDR3 is TGTGCCAGCAGCCCTTCGTCGTCATGGGGCTCCTATAATTCACCCCTCCACTTT.

As to this clonotype: This sequence may be a read error, since a much larger clone differs from it by one base. A read error is likely, as this CDR3 ends without the conserved phenylalanine or tryptophan. This chain links TRBV19 with TRBJ2-1; 13 bases agree with TRBD2. The CDR3 totals 16 residues. With 5 bases clipped from V and 1 base from J, the junction kept 2 bases outside the gene matches. Germline CDR1 LNHDA, CDR2 SQIVND (reference sequence). CDR3 coding DNA: TGTGCCAGTAGTCCGACTAGCGGGAGGTCCTACAATGAGCAGTTCTCC. It codes for CASSPTSGRSYNEQFS.

The genes are TRBV4-3 and TRBJ2-3; 14 bases agree with TRBD2. This CDR3 has 15 amino acids. Germline CDR1 reads LGHNA; CDR2 reads YSLEER. J was trimmed by 6 bases and V by 4 bases; bases with no gene match: 3. The chain's CDR3 is CASSPGTSGSDTQYF. CDR3 bases: TGCGCCAGCAGCCCGGGGACTAGCGGGAGTGATACGCAGTATTTT.

This clonotype was counted only a few times. Given a much more abundant clone one base away, this may be a read error. This chain joins TRBV29-1 and TRBJ2-3; D remains ambiguous. The CDR3 extends over 14 amino acids. Germline CDR1 is SQVTM and CDR2 is ANQGSEA. The CDR3 DNA sequence: TGCAGCGTTCGTGGCGGAACGAAGATTGGCTCGCAGTGTTTT. It translates to CSVRGGTKIGSQCF.

The chain employs TRBV18 and TRBJ1-3; D might be TRBD1 (5 bases). The germline V and J ends were trimmed by 3 bases and 0 bases, with 12 bases remaining between them. Germline values: CDR1 KGHSH, CDR2 LQKENI. The CDR3 runs to 16 residues. CDR3 nucleotides: TGTGCCAGCTCACCCGGGACGGCATCCTCTGGAAACACCATATATTTT. This encodes CASSPGTASSGNTIYF.

As to this clonotype: Because it lacks the conserved phenylalanine or tryptophan at the end, this CDR3 is likely a read error. V and J are TRBV9 and TRBJ2-3, with 9 bases fitting TRBD1. The CDR3 loop spans 16 amino acids. CDR1 is SGDLS and CDR2 is YYNGEE in the germline V gene. The V segment lost 3 bases and the J segment 6 bases; nucleotides outside the gene matches: 11. The CDR3 DNA sequence: TGTGCCAGCAGCGCTTTACAGGGGGCGGCGGGCGATACGCAGTATCTT. It is translated as CASSALQGAAGDTQYL.

J is TRBJ2-3 and V is TRBV10-2, with D perhaps TRBD1 (6 bases). Germline-derived CDR1 and CDR2 are WSHSY and SAAADI. V lost 3 bases and J 6 bases, leaving 10 bases between the germline ends. The CDR3 loop spans 13 amino acids. In DNA form, the CDR3 reads TGCGCCAGCAGTGATTGGGGGCCGGATACGCAGTATTTT. This gives the protein CASSDWGPDTQYF.

The table lists this clonotype with many counts. DNA of the CDR3: TGCGCCAGCAGCCAAGTCCTACAGGGACCCGAGCAGTACTTC. This sequence encodes CASSQVLQGPEQYF. The chain combines TRBV4-3 with TRBJ2-7, with a tentative D call TRBD1 (6 bases). Per the germline V gene, CDR1 is LGHNA and CDR2 is YSLEER. Trimming pared 1 base from V and 6 bases from J, leaving 13 bases between. CDR3 length: 14 amino acids.

Notes on this clonotype: At one end the junction does not follow the germline gene, possibly because of a read error. The J gene is TRBJ1-5, the V gene TRBV12-3 or TRBV12-4; possible D gene TRBD1, 6 bases. This CDR3 spans 18 amino acids. The CDR3 loop reads CASSLGGQVVYSNQPQHF. DNA of the CDR3: TGTGCCAGCAGCTTAGGGGGACAAGTAGTTTATAGCAATCAGCCCCAGCATTTT.

For this clonotype: A single base separates this from a much larger clone, so it may be a read error. The J gene is TRBJ1-2, the V gene TRBV4-3; possibly TRBD1 for D (5 bases). CDR3 length equals 17 residues. Germline CDR1 is LGHNA and CDR2 is YSLEER. V lost 4 bases to trimming and J lost 3 bases, with 21 bases between them. This chain's CDR3 is CASSLRTHDSGHYGYTF. CDR3 coding DNA: TGCGCCAGCAGCCTCAGGACCCACGACAGCGGACACTATGGCTACACCTTC.

This clonotype has ten or more counts. The V and J genes are TRBV11-2 and TRBJ2-3; 9 bases are a match to TRBD1. Germline trimming cut 2 bases from V and 5 bases from J; bases unmatched to any gene: 5. The germline V gene has CDR1 SGHAT and CDR2 FQNNGV. There are 15 residues in the CDR3. CDR3 amino acids: CASSLTGGAGDTQYF. CDR3 bases: TGTGCCAGCAGCTTAACAGGGGGCGCGGGAGATACGCAGTATTTT.

This clonotype appeared many times. The genes are TRBV5-6 and TRBJ1-5; D is perhaps TRBD1 (5 bases). CDR3 length: 18 residues. V gave up 3 bases and J gave up 0 bases, with 19 bases separating them. CDR1 and CDR2 (germline): SGHDT, YYEEEE. Written as DNA, the CDR3 is TGTGCCAGCAGCTATGGCCCACAGGACCAATATAGCAATCAGCCCCAGCATTTT. The encoded protein is CASSYGPQDQYSNQPQHF.

This rearrangement joins TRBV5-1 to TRBJ2-5, with 10 nucleotides matching TRBD2. CDR1 is SGHRS and CDR2 is YFSETQ in the germline V gene. The CDR3 is made up of 15 amino acids. Germline trimming cut 1 base from V and 4 bases from J; bases unmatched to any gene: 4. This chain's CDR3 is CASSLNSGGPETQYF. CDR3 nucleotide sequence: TGCGCCAGCAGCTTGAATAGCGGGGGGCCAGAGACCCAGTACTTC.

This clonotype was counted many times. The rearrangement joins TRBV6-5 to TRBJ1-2, with D possibly TRBD1 on 5 matching bases. With 0 bases removed from V and 6 bases from J, the gap between germline ends came to 11 bases. The CDR3 has 14 residues. Germline V lookup: CDR1 MNHEY, CDR2 SVGAGI. CDR3 sequence reads: CASSYSITGDGYTF. The CDR3 nucleotides are TGTGCCAGCAGTTACTCGATAACAGGAGATGGCTACACCTTC.

This clonotype was seen repeatedly, ten times or more. The genes are TRBV29-1 and TRBJ2-2; D gene uncertain. Germline CDR1 is SQVTM and CDR2 is ANQGSEA. The V and J ends lost 3 bases and 0 bases respectively, with 8 bases between them. The CDR3 length is 14 residues. CDR3 sequence: CSVELPTNTGELFF. The CDR3 DNA reads TGCAGCGTTGAGCTGCCTACGAACACCGGGGAGCTGTTTTTT.

This clonotype has only a few counts. Here the CDR3 DNA reads TGTGCCAGCAGTTATGGGGGTGAGCAGTTCTTC. It translates to CASSYGGEQFF. V gene TRBV6-2 or TRBV6-3 combines with J gene TRBJ2-1; D tentatively fits TRBD1 or TRBD2 (5 bases each). CDR1 and CDR2 from the germline V gene are MNHEY and SVGEGT. Between the trimmed V and J ends, which lost 3 bases and 9 bases, there was a span of 6 bases. This CDR3 has 11 amino acids.

This clonotype has only a few counts. J is TRBJ2-1 and V is TRBV2; no reliable D call. The V gene's germline CDR1 is SNHLY and CDR2 FYNNEI. V gave up 5 bases and J gave up 9 bases, with 17 bases separating them. This CDR3 spans 14 amino acids. The CDR3 DNA sequence: TGTGCCAGCAGTACCCATGGATGGAATGGTGAGCAGTTCTTC. It codes for CASSTHGWNGEQFF.

Comments on this clonotype: This sequence may be a read error, since a much larger clone differs from it by one base. The V call is TRBV2, the J call TRBJ2-2, with 11 positions matching TRBD2. Per the germline V gene, CDR1 is SNHLY and CDR2 is FYNNEI. The CDR3 is 15 amino acids. This CDR3 reads CASSLPGLADGGLFF. The DNA for the CDR3 is TGTGCCAGCAGTCTTCCGGGACTAGCGGACGGGGGGCTGTTTTTT.

Only one count was recorded for this clonotype. Given a much more abundant clone one base away, this may be a read error. The chain combines TRBV15 with TRBJ2-4; D unclear. Trimming took off 6 bases at V and 11 bases at J, with 14 bases between the two ends. This CDR3 region has 12 residues. CDR1 is LNHNV and CDR2 is YYDKDF in the germline V gene (reference sequence). CDR3 nucleotide sequence: TGTGCCACCAGAGGATTGAGTCTCTTTCAGTACTTC. Residues: CATRGLSLFQYF.

This clonotype was seen ten or more times. The chain uses TRBV19 and TRBJ2-7; D possibly corresponds to TRBD1 (6 bases). The CDR3 consists of 13 residues. Germline V gives CDR1 LNHDA, CDR2 SQIVND (reference sequence). V shed 9 bases and J shed 0 bases, with 12 bases lying between them. CDR3 in DNA: TGTGCCAGCAGGGGCTTTAGCTCCTACGAGCAGTACTTC. Translating it yields CASRGFSSYEQYF. The whole variable domain, remainder taken from reference TRBV19 and TRBJ2-7, is DGGITQSPKYLFRKEGQNVTLSCEQNLNHDAMYWYRQDPGQGLRLIYYSQIVNDFQKGDIAEGYSVSREKKESFPLTVTSAQKNPTAFYLCASRGFSSYEQYFGPGTRLTVT.

This clonotype was found many times. The rearrangement links TRBV25-1 to TRBJ2-7, with 7 bases fitting TRBD1. The ends lost 2 bases at V and 3 bases at J; junction bases unmatched: 10. Germline V CDR1 and CDR2: MGHDK, SYGVNS. The CDR3 length is 16 residues. The DNA for the CDR3 is TGTGCCAGCAGTGAACCGGGACAGCCACTACACTACGAGCAGTACTTC. Translating it yields CASSEPGQPLHYEQYF.